This T cell receptor (beta chain) stems from a study of cytomegalovirus exposure and HLA in healthy donors. Turning to the study itself: The 120 or so validation repertoires used a platform that matched the one used for the roughly 700 first-cohort repertoires, as a later analysis reported.

This CDR3 region has 14 residues. Per the germline V gene, CDR1 is MNHEY and CDR2 is SMNVEV (reference sequence). V lost 10 bases and J lost 1; bases outside the gene matches: 7. The assay was immunoSEQ multiplex PCR, and TCRdb's table has in-frame clones only and misses some. Among approximately 210,000 clones listed, around 88% were seen once. Material: PBMCs. The TCR was taken from a woman under 30 in good health and CMV-seronegative. V and J are TRBV27 and TRBJ1-1; TRBD1 agrees at 9 bases. The CDR3 DNA follows: TGTGCCACCGAAGAACAGGGGGCGAACACTGAAGCTTTCTTT. Translating it yields CATEEQGANTEAFF.